This T cell receptor (beta chain) came from a study of tissue T cells after allogeneic stem cell transplantation. The table came from immunoSEQ multiplex PCR; TCRdb's copy has only in-frame clones and leaves some out. The sample carries 10,000 to 15,000 clones, 70% recorded once. CDR3 size: 16 residues. The germline V gene has CDR1 SGHKS and CDR2 YYEKEE (reference sequence). V shed 5 bases and J 1 base; nucleotides not matched to a gene: 7. The genes are TRBV5-5 and TRBJ2-2; 8 bases map to TRBD2. This TCR was recovered from a woman aged 18-49 years with breast cancer. Sequenced material: tissue from the right colon, taken at autopsy. CDR3 residues: CASRSAGTRNTGELFF. The CDR3 DNA is TGTGCCAGCAGATCTGCCGGGACTAGGAACACCGGGGAGCTGTTTTTT.